These 27 T cell receptor beta chains share one sample of origin, sequenced in a study of cytomegalovirus exposure and HLA in healthy donors (dated by TCRdb to about 2017). The library was produced with the immunoSEQ multiplex PCR assay. For the multiplex PCR, a mixture combining 60 forward primers for TCR Vbeta segments and 13 reverse primers for TCR Jbeta segments was used. Imported from immuneACCESS, the table was reduced by TCRdb to in-frame sequences with V and J called. These copies leave out some clones; in studies compared against another copy, an unresolved V gene accounts for under half, and the cause of the remainder is not known. The sample records about 73,000 clones, over 70% of which are singletons. The ten most abundant clones make up around 12% of the sample. Sequencing was done on a sample of PBMCs. The receptors derive from a man in his 70s in good health and CMV-seronegative.

The J gene is TRBJ2-1, the V gene TRBV6-6; 10 bases are shared with TRBD2. CDR1 and CDR2 (germline): MNHNY, SVGAGI (reference sequence). The trim removed 4 bases at V and 4 bases at J, leaving 7 bases unmatched. The CDR3 has 16 residues. As DNA, the CDR3 is TGTGCCAGCAGTTTGCATACTAGCGGGATTTACAATGAGCAGTTCTTC. Translation gives CASSLHTSGIYNEQFF.

V gene TRBV4-3 combines with J gene TRBJ2-1, with 10 bases identical to TRBD2. Looked up from germline, CDR1 is LGHNA and CDR2 is YSLEER. CDR3 length equals 17 residues. Trimming removed 2 bases from V and 8 bases from J; junction bases left unmatched: 12. CDR3 sequence (DNA): TGCGCCAGCAGCCAAAAAGCGGGAGGGCTTTTTTCCCATGAGCAGTTCTTC. As protein: CASSQKAGGLFSHEQFF.

With regard to this clone: Relative to the germline gene, one junction end is altered; a read error may explain this. The rearrangement links TRBV7-7 to TRBJ2-7, with 9 bases matching TRBD2. The CDR3 covers 15 residues. Germline V gene lookup returns CDR1 SSHAT and CDR2 FNYEAQ (reference sequence). The CDR3 sequence: CASSLGSGGTYEQYF. DNA of the CDR3: TGTGCTAGCAGCTTAGGAAGCGGGGGGACCTACGAGCAGTACTTC.

The chain carries TRBV28 and TRBJ2-1; TRBD2 is a possible D gene (6 bases). CDR1 MDHEN and CDR2 SYDVKM come from the germline V gene. The CDR3 extends over 16 amino acids. Deletions cut 8 bases from V and 4 bases from J, with 21 bases between. CDR3 protein: CASEGGSASEYNEQFF. The CDR3 DNA sequence: TGTGCCAGCGAGGGAGGATCGGCTAGCGAGTACAATGAGCAGTTCTTC.

The chain has TRBV30 and TRBJ1-3, with D unresolved. Trimming pared 4 bases from V and 0 bases from J, leaving 7 bases between. The CDR3 loop spans 13 amino acids. From germline, CDR1 is GTSNPN and CDR2 SVGIG (reference sequence). The CDR3 spells CAWTGSSGNTIYF. In nucleotides, the CDR3 is TGTGCCTGGACGGGGAGCTCTGGAAACACCATATATTTT.

The genes are TRBV2 and TRBJ2-4; the match to TRBD2 covers 7 bases. The CDR3 is 15 residues long. Germline loops: CDR1 SNHLY, CDR2 FYNNEI. The V and J ends lost 5 bases and 7 bases, in that order; junction bases with no gene match: 11. CDR3 sequence (DNA): TGTGCCAGCAGTCCCCTCCGGCCCGGGAGGAACATTCAGTACTTC. Translating gives CASSPLRPGRNIQYF.

The chain joins TRBV5-1 to TRBJ2-5, with 10 bases aligning to TRBD2. After removal of 3 bases from V and 5 bases from J, the junction contained 7 bases not matched to a gene. Germline-derived CDR1 and CDR2 are SGHRS and YFSETQ. The CDR3 runs to 15 residues. The CDR3 nucleotides read TGCGCCAGCAGCTCCAGCGGGAGGGCCCAGGAGACCCAGTACTTC. It encodes CASSSSGRAQETQYF.

The rearrangement links TRBV5-6 to TRBJ1-6, with D uncertain. Trimming shortened V by 1 base and J by 6 bases, and 14 bases separated the two germline ends. CDR1 and CDR2 from the germline V gene are SGHDT and YYEEEE. CDR3 length: 16 amino acids. Here the CDR3 DNA reads TGTGCCAGCAGCTTGTTAGAGGGCAGCCTTAATTCACCCCTCCACTTT. Amino acid sequence: CASSLLEGSLNSPLHF.

The chain employs TRBV18 and TRBJ2-3; D ambiguous. The ends were cut back, 5 bases at V and 0 bases at J, with 6 bases in the middle. CDR1 and CDR2 from the germline V gene are KGHSH and LQKENI. The CDR3 is 13 residues long. CDR3 sequence: CASSGLSTDTQYF. The CDR3 DNA reads TGTGCCAGCTCAGGGCTTAGCACAGATACGCAGTATTTT.

V gene TRBV19 combines with J gene TRBJ2-7; 12 bases align to TRBD2. The germline V gene encodes CDR1 LNHDA and CDR2 SQIVND (reference sequence). The CDR3 has 14 amino acids. With 6 bases clipped from V and 4 bases from J, the junction kept 4 bases outside the gene matches. The CDR3 protein is CASRSTSGSYEQYF. For the CDR3, the DNA is TGTGCCAGTAGGTCGACTAGCGGGAGTTACGAGCAGTACTTC.

The chain uses TRBV7-3 and TRBJ2-1; possibly TRBD2 for D (6 bases). Per the germline V gene, CDR1 is SGHTA and CDR2 is FQGTGA. The CDR3 is 18 amino acids. Trimming removed 1 base at V and 5 bases at J, with 21 bases between. The CDR3: CASSLRAGTPIIHNEQFF. DNA for the CDR3: TGTGCCAGCAGCTTAAGAGCCGGGACTCCGATAATACACAATGAGCAGTTCTTC. The whole variable domain, remainder taken from reference TRBV7-3 and TRBJ2-1, is GAGVSQTPSNKVTEKGKYVELRCDPISGHTALYWYRQSLGQGPEFLIYFQGTGAADDSGLPNDRFFAVRPEGSVSTLKIQRTERGDSAVYLCASSLRAGTPIIHNEQFFGPGTRLTVL.

The gene calls are TRBV18 and TRBJ1-2; a weak D match, TRBD1 (6 bases). Germline values: CDR1 KGHSH, CDR2 LQKENI. Trimming removed 6 bases at V and 7 bases at J, with 15 bases between. The CDR3 has 13 residues. The CDR3 DNA sequence: TGTGCCAGCTCGGGAATACAGGGAAGTGGCTACACCTTC. Translating gives CASSGIQGSGYTF.

The V gene is TRBV4-1, the J gene TRBJ2-5; TRBD2 aligns across 8 bases. This CDR3 region has 15 residues. Germline V CDR1 and CDR2: MGHRA, YSYEKL. Germline trimming cut 0 bases from V and 5 bases from J; bases unmatched to any gene: 5. The CDR3 is CASSQERGGRETQYF. The CDR3, as DNA: TGCGCCAGCAGCCAAGAACGGGGGGGCCGCGAGACCCAGTACTTC.

This chain connects TRBV6-1 to TRBJ2-6; no clear D. Germline-derived CDR1 and CDR2 are MNHNS and SASEGT. V lost 8 bases to trimming and J lost 0 bases, with 5 bases between them. This CDR3 is 13 amino acids long. Here the CDR3 DNA reads TGTGCCAGCGCTATCTCTGGGGCCAACGTCCTGACTTTC. Amino acids: CASAISGANVLTF.

The chain combines TRBV5-6 with TRBJ2-3; TRBD1 aligns across 8 bases. Germline CDR1 and CDR2: SGHDT and YYEEEE. The V segment lost 3 bases and the J segment 5 bases; nucleotides outside the gene matches: 5. CDR3 length equals 14 residues. For the CDR3, the DNA is TGTGCCAGCAGCTACAGACAGGGGATAGATACGCAGTATTTT. Its protein is CASSYRQGIDTQYF.

The genes are TRBV9 and TRBJ2-3, with 10 bases fitting TRBD2. Germline V CDR1 and CDR2: SGDLS, YYNGEE. With V trimmed by 0 bases and J by 0 bases, 1 base remained unmatched. The CDR3 covers 16 residues. CDR3 nucleotides: TGTGCCAGCAGCGTAGGGACTAGCGGTAGCACAGATACGCAGTATTTT. As protein: CASSVGTSGSTDTQYF.

This sequence joins TRBV28 and TRBJ1-3; unclear D gene. In germline, CDR1 is MDHEN, CDR2 SYDVKM. V was trimmed by 5 bases and J by 7 bases, leaving 15 bases between them. The CDR3 runs 14 residues. CDR3 bases: TGTGCCAGCAGTGGAGGAGATATTCGGAACACCATATATTTT. Translation: CASSGGDIRNTIYF.

The V call is TRBV5-5, the J call TRBJ1-2, with TRBD1 matching over 8 bases. Germline values: CDR1 SGHKS, CDR2 YYEKEE (reference sequence). This CDR3 has 16 amino acids. The junction had 8 bases not matched to a gene; V was cut back by 4 bases and J by 0 bases. CDR3 amino acids: CASSTQGDLANYGYTF. Here the CDR3 DNA reads TGTGCCAGCAGCACACAGGGGGACCTCGCTAACTATGGCTACACCTTC.

The chain uses TRBV6-5 and TRBJ1-2, with D perhaps matching TRBD1 (5 bases). CDR1 and CDR2 (germline): MNHEY, SVGAGI. V gave up 0 bases and J gave up 6 bases, with 14 bases separating them. The CDR3 totals 15 residues. The CDR3 here is CASSYSGGFEDGYTF. The CDR3 coding sequence is TGTGCCAGCAGTTACTCCGGGGGGTTTGAGGATGGCTACACCTTC.

The J gene is TRBJ2-7, the V gene TRBV6-6; the D gene is possibly TRBD1 (5 bases). Germline CDR1 and CDR2: MNHNY and SVGAGI (reference sequence). The CDR3 is 14 amino acids. With 4 bases removed from V and 4 bases from J, the gap between germline ends came to 14 bases. The CDR3 DNA reads as TGTGCCAGCAGTTCCCCGCAGGGTGGGTACGAGCAGTACTTC. It encodes CASSSPQGGYEQYF.

This clone has a handful of counts. The genes are TRBV6-6 and TRBJ2-1; perhaps TRBD2 as D (6 bases). V gave up 8 bases and J gave up 6 bases, with 11 bases separating them. The CDR3 runs 12 residues. Germline V gives CDR1 MNHNY, CDR2 SVGAGI (reference sequence). The CDR3 bases are TGTGCCAGCCTCGGGACTTTCAATGAGCAGTTCTTC. This sequence encodes CASLGTFNEQFF.

The chain combines TRBV2 with TRBJ1-2, with unresolved D. In germline, CDR1 is SNHLY, CDR2 FYNNEI. V lost 7 bases to trimming and J lost 0 bases, with 9 bases between them. CDR3 size: 13 residues. The CDR3 nucleotides are TGTGCCAGCATCCTCACAGCTAACTATGGCTACACCTTC. Translated: CASILTANYGYTF.

This chain connects TRBV4-3 to TRBJ2-5; D is unresolved. Germline lookup yields CDR1 LGHNA and CDR2 YSLEER. V dropped 0 bases and J dropped 5 bases, with 13 bases sitting between them. The CDR3 runs 15 residues. The DNA for the CDR3 is TGCGCCAGCAGCCAAGATCCGAGTAGCTCGGAGACCCAGTACTTC. As protein: CASSQDPSSSETQYF.

V is TRBV2 and J is TRBJ2-1; TRBD1 agrees at 7 bases. After removal of 7 bases from V and 4 bases from J, the junction contained 7 bases not matched to a gene. This CDR3 region has 14 residues. Looked up from germline, CDR1 is SNHLY and CDR2 is FYNNEI. The CDR3 nucleotides read TGTGCCAGCAACCGGGACAGAGATTACAATGAGCAGTTCTTC. It encodes CASNRDRDYNEQFF.

Only a few counts were recorded for this clone. The chain has TRBV5-4 and TRBJ1-1; a weak D match, TRBD1 (6 bases). The CDR3 is made up of 15 amino acids. V lost 1 base and J lost 0, with 10 bases in between. Germline V gene sequence: CDR1 SGHNT, CDR2 YYREEE (reference sequence). In nucleotides, the CDR3 is TGTGCCAGCAGCTTGATAGGGGGTATGAACACTGAAGCTTTCTTT. Translated, it gives CASSLIGGMNTEAFF.

V usage is TRBV7-9 and J usage is TRBJ2-1; 14 nucleotides line up with TRBD2. With 5 bases clipped from V and 8 bases from J, the junction kept 5 bases outside the gene matches. Germline assignment: CDR1 SEHNR and CDR2 FQNEAQ (reference sequence). The CDR3 loop spans 15 amino acids. The CDR3: CASSRLAGGPDEQFF. The CDR3 DNA is TGTGCCAGCAGCCGACTAGCGGGAGGGCCTGATGAGCAGTTCTTC.

A few counts support this clone. This chain links TRBV4-1 with TRBJ2-7, with TRBD2 matching over 8 bases. With 3 bases clipped from V and 5 bases from J, the junction kept 9 bases outside the gene matches. Germline-derived CDR1 and CDR2 are MGHRA and YSYEKL. The CDR3 is made up of 15 amino acids. CDR3 DNA sequence: TGCGCCAGCAGCCAGAAACCGGGACTAGATAACGAGCAGTACTTC. This codes for CASSQKPGLDNEQYF.